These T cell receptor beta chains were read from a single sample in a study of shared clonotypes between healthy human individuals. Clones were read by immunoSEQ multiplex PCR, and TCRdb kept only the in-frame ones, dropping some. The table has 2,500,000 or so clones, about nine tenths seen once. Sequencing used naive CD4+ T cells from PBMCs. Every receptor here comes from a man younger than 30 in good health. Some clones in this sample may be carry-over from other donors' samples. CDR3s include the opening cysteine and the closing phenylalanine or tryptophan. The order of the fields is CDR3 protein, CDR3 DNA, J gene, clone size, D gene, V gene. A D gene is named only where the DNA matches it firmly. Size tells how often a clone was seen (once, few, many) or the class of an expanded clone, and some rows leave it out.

CDR3: CSVEVQGAGELFF; DNA: TGCAGCGTTGAAGTGCAGGGGGCCGGGGAGCTGTTTTTT; J: TRBJ2-2; size: NA; D: TRBD1; V: TRBV29-1
CDR3: CASGRADTQYF; DNA: TGTGCTAGTGGTCGTGCAGATACGCAGTATTTT; J: TRBJ2-3; size: NA; D: NA; V: TRBV12-5
CDR3: CAWGATNTGELFF; DNA: TGTGCCTGGGGGGCTACGAACACCGGGGAGCTGTTTTTT; J: TRBJ2-2; size: NA; D: NA; V: TRBV30
CDR3: CASSLPGRWVEQYF; DNA: TGTGCCAGCAGCCTCCCTGGACGGTGGGTCGAGCAGTACTTC; J: TRBJ2-7; size: NA; D: NA; V: TRBV25-1
CDR3: CSVATDSRNTEAFF; DNA: TGCAGCGTGGCGACGGACAGCCGTAACACTGAAGCTTTCTTT; J: TRBJ1-1; size: NA; D: NA; V: TRBV29-1
CDR3: CASSQGLNTGELFF; DNA: TGCGCCAGCAGCCAGGGCCTTAACACCGGGGAGCTGTTTTTT; J: TRBJ2-2; size: once; D: NA; V: TRBV5-1
CDR3: CASRPTVQETQYF; DNA: TGTGCCAGCAGACCTACAGTACAAGAGACCCAGTACTTC; J: TRBJ2-5; size: NA; D: NA; V: TRBV28
CDR3: CASSSPGRESEQYF; DNA: TGTGCCAGCAGTAGCCCAGGCAGGGAATCCGAGCAGTACTTC; J: TRBJ2-7; size: NA; D: NA; V: TRBV6-5
CDR3: CASSLAMQGKNYGYTF; DNA: TGTGCCAGCAGCTTAGCGATGCAGGGGAAGAACTATGGCTACACCTTC; J: TRBJ1-2; size: NA; D: NA; V: TRBV7-2
CDR3: CSVALQGTFTEAFF; DNA: TGCAGCGTTGCCCTACAGGGCACGTTCACTGAAGCTTTCTTT; J: TRBJ1-1; size: NA; D: NA; V: TRBV29-1
CDR3: CASSTEVGLGTQYF; DNA: TGTGCCAGTAGTACAGAAGTGGGCTTAGGTACGCAGTATTTT; J: TRBJ2-3; size: NA; D: NA; V: TRBV19
CDR3: CASSFAHRELFF; DNA: TGTGCCAGCAGCTTCGCCCATAGGGAGCTGTTTTTT; J: TRBJ2-2; size: once; D: NA; V: TRBV7-2
CDR3: CASSPDRASGYTF; DNA: TGTGCCAGCTCACCCGACAGGGCGAGTGGCTACACCTTC; J: TRBJ1-2; size: NA; D: TRBD1; V: TRBV18